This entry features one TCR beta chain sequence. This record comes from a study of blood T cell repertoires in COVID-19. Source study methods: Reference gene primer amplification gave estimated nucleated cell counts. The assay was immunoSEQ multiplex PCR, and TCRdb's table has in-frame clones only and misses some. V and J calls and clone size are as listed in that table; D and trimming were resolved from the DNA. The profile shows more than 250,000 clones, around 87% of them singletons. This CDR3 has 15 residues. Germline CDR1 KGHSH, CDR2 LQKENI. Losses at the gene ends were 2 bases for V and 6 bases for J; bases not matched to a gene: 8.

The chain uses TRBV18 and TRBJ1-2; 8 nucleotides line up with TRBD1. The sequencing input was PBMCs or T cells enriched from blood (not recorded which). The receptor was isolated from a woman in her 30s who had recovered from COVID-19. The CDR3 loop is CASSPGTGTGDGYTF. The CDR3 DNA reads TGTGCCAGCTCACCAGGGACAGGCACCGGGGATGGCTACACCTTC. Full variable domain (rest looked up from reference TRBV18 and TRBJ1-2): NAGVMQNPRHLVRRRGQEARLRCSPMKGHSHVYWYRQLPEEGLKFMVYLQKENIIDESGMPKERFSAEFPKEGPSILRIQQVVRGDSAAYFCASSPGTGTGDGYTFGSGTRLTVV.